These 13 T cell receptor beta chains came from one sample sequenced in a study of post-analysis software for immune sequencing data. Whole-study results and caveats: Controls had lower frequencies than patients of five or six TRBV segments, which included TRBV5-6, TRBV5-1 and TRBV20-1.

Antigen specificity for these receptors is unknown. cDNA libraries for TCR beta contained unique molecular identifiers. MiXCR, run by TCRdb on the PCR reads, gives a single entry per CDR3 protein. This table has roughly 730,000 distinct CDR3 sequences, 30% appearing once. Sequencing was carried out using blood. The receptors were sampled from a girl aged 5-17 years with multiple sclerosis.

The chain carries TRBV4-1 and TRBJ2-7; 7 bases fit TRBD1. Germline CDR1 MGHRA, CDR2 YSYEKL. The CDR3 is made up of 16 amino acids. V lost 4 bases to trimming and J lost 6 bases; unmatched junction nucleotides: 15. CDR3 in DNA: TGCGCCAGCAGCCGGGGGCCCCCGGGACAGACTACCGAGCAGTACTTC. Its protein product is CASSRGPPGQTTEQYF.

This clonotype appeared a few times. V gene TRBV20-1 combines with J gene TRBJ2-5; 7 bases line up with TRBD1. The CDR3 consists of 15 residues. CDR1 DFQATT and CDR2 SNEGSKA come from the germline V gene (reference sequence). The V and J ends lost 3 bases and 5 bases, in that order; junction bases with no gene match: 12. CDR3: CSASSSTGLVETQYF. CDR3 sequence (DNA): TGCAGTGCTAGTTCCTCGACAGGGTTGGTGGAGACCCAGTACTTC.

This clonotype turned up a few times. The chain recombines TRBV24-1 with TRBJ1-1; 7 bases match TRBD1. Germline V gene lookup returns CDR1 KGHDR and CDR2 SFDVKD. The CDR3 totals 14 residues. V shed 5 bases and J 4 bases; nucleotides not matched to a gene: 6. The CDR3 region is CATSAEGASTEAFF. In DNA, the CDR3 is TGTGCCACCAGTGCGGAGGGGGCGAGCACTGAAGCTTTCTTT.

This clonotype has ten or more counts. CDR3 in amino acids: CASSQGRTGVETQYF. CDR3 DNA sequence: TGCGCCAGCAGCCAAGGACGGACAGGGGTAGAGACCCAGTACTTC. The gene calls are TRBV4-3 and TRBJ2-5, with TRBD1 matching over 9 bases. The J segment lost 4 bases and the V segment lost 1 base, leaving 4 bases of the junction unmatched. The germline CDR1 and CDR2 sequences are LGHNA and YSLEER. This CDR3 contains 15 residues.

This chain joins TRBV9 and TRBJ2-5, with 11 positions matching TRBD2. The CDR3 length is 19 residues. CDR1 and CDR2 from the germline V gene are SGDLS and YYNGEE. V lost 0 bases to trimming and J lost 5 bases; unmatched junction nucleotides: 15. CDR3 sequence reads: CASSVALAGASSPGETQYF. CDR3 nucleotides: TGTGCCAGCAGCGTAGCACTAGCGGGAGCCTCCTCCCCCGGGGAGACCCAGTACTTC. Using reference TRBV9 and TRBJ2-5 for the parts outside the CDR3, the full variable domain is DSGVTQTPKHLITATGQRVTLRCSPRSGDLSVYWYQQSLDQGLQFLIQYYNGEERAKGNILERFSAQQFPDLHSELNLSSLELGDSALYFCASSVALAGASSPGETQYFGPGTRLLVL.

This clonotype came up many times. V usage is TRBV20-1 and J usage is TRBJ2-7; the match to TRBD2 covers 11 bases. CDR3 length: 22 residues. V lost 0 bases to trimming and J lost 1 base; unmatched junction nucleotides: 23. Germline CDR1 DFQATT, CDR2 SNEGSKA (reference sequence). The DNA for the CDR3 is TGCAGTGCTAGAGATGCAGGACTAGCGGGCCTAAACGGGGCCCCAAGTTCCTACGAGCAGTACTTC. Its protein product is CSARDAGLAGLNGAPSSYEQYF.

This clonotype was found once. The CDR3 carries no conserved terminal phenylalanine or tryptophan, so it likely arises from a read error. The rearrangement uses TRBV24-1 and TRBJ2-1; D might be TRBD2 (5 bases). The germline V gene encodes CDR1 KGHDR and CDR2 SFDVKD. This CDR3 spans 16 amino acids. V was shortened by 6 bases and J by 0 bases, with 14 bases between the two germline ends. The chain's CDR3 is CATSTLTTSSYNEQFV. The DNA of the CDR3 is TGTGCCACCAGTACCCTGACTACGAGCTCCTACAATGAGCAGTTCGTC.

In regard to this clonotype: This may be a read error, as it is one base from a much larger clone. This chain joins TRBV20-1 and TRBJ1-2; D is unclear. From germline, CDR1 is DFQATT and CDR2 SNEGSKA (reference sequence). The V and J ends lost 5 bases and 6 bases respectively, with 13 bases between them. The CDR3 runs 12 residues. The CDR3 coding sequence is TGCAGTGCTCCGGACCGGAGGAATGGCTACACCTTC. Protein: CSAPDRRNGYTF.

V and J are TRBV12-3 or TRBV12-4 and TRBJ2-2; D remains ambiguous. V was cut by 7 bases and J by 3 bases, with 18 bases left in between. The CDR3 is made up of 16 amino acids. The CDR3 nucleotides read TGTGCCAGCATCCCGACCCCAAGCGCCTACACCGGGGAGCTGTTTTTT. Amino acids: CASIPTPSAYTGELFF.

This clonotype was recorded once. This sequence joins TRBV12-3 or TRBV12-4 and TRBJ2-4; a possible D gene is TRBD2 (7 bases). V was cut by 3 bases and J by 0 bases, with 18 bases left in between. The CDR3 runs 18 residues. CDR3 sequence (DNA): TGTGCCAGCAGTTTTATGGAGGGGGGGTCTTTAGCCAAAAACATTCAGTACTTC. Its protein product is CASSFMEGGSLAKNIQYF.

Turning to this clonotype: This could be a read error, since a much larger clone is one nucleotide away. The chain joins TRBV15 to TRBJ2-4, with TRBD2 identical over 9 bases. Germline CDR1 and CDR2: LNHNV and YYDKDF (reference sequence). The CDR3 covers 15 residues. The CDR3 sequence: CATRHLGLAKDIQYF. The DNA for the CDR3 is TGTGCCACCAGACACCTGGGACTAGCCAAAGACATTCAGTACTTC.

This clonotype was recorded at least ten times. The gene calls are TRBV6-5 and TRBJ2-5; TRBD1 aligns across 7 bases. The CDR3 runs 15 residues. The germline CDR1 and CDR2 sequences are MNHEY and SVGAGI. Germline trimming cut 5 bases from V and 2 bases from J; bases unmatched to any gene: 8. The CDR3 sequence is CASSQGDRAQETQYF. Written as DNA, the CDR3 is TGTGCCAGCAGTCAAGGAGACAGGGCGCAAGAGACCCAGTACTTC.

This clonotype was observed a handful of times. This chain connects TRBV6-2 or TRBV6-3 to TRBJ1-6, with 7 bases lining up with TRBD1. The CDR3 contains 14 residues. The junction had 7 bases not matched to a gene; V was cut back by 8 bases and J by 6 bases. Germline CDR1 reads MNHEY; CDR2 reads SVGEGT. CDR3 DNA sequence: TGTGCCAGCGGCCGGGACAGCCTTAATTCACCCCTCCACTTT. It encodes CASGRDSLNSPLHF.